This entry lists 14 T cell receptor beta chains sequenced from one sample in a study of regulatory T cells in long-lasting Graves disease. The time point was: persistent/refractory GD, antithyroid drugs over 5 years with positive TRAb. The TCR library was made from RNA extracted from PBMCs. For TCR beta, libraries came from iRepertoire HTBI primers and Arm-PCR of CDR3 regions. TCRdb re-derived calls from the multiplex PCR reads in MiXCR, one entry per CDR3 protein. The sample contains about 400,000 distinct CDR3 sequences, around 20% of which appear only once. The sample here was peripheral blood mononuclear cells (PBMCs), taken when the disease was refractory, from a patient treated with antithyroid drugs. The receptors derive from a female donor with Graves disease.

This clonotype was counted a few times. The chain joins TRBV27 to TRBJ2-7, with a possible D match to TRBD2 (5 bases). Trimming took off 2 bases at V and 2 bases at J, with 10 bases between the two ends. The length of the CDR3 is 14 residues. Germline CDR1 reads MNHEY; CDR2 reads SMNVEV (reference sequence). CDR3 in amino acids: CASSLAGSPYEQYF. The CDR3 coding sequence is TGTGCCAGCAGTTTAGCGGGCAGCCCCTACGAGCAGTACTTC.

This clonotype was seen ten or more times. The chain couples TRBV11-1 to TRBJ2-5; D not resolved. The CDR3 loop spans 13 amino acids. Germline CDR1 is SGHAT and CDR2 is FQDESV (reference sequence). V lost 5 bases and J lost 4, with 11 bases in between. In nucleotides, the CDR3 is TGTGCCAGCAGCGCAAAATGGGGAGAGACCCAGTACTTC. This translates into CASSAKWGETQYF.

This clonotype was counted ten times or more. The chain links TRBV7-2 to TRBJ1-5; TRBD1 agrees at 7 bases. V lost 3 bases and J lost 5; bases outside the gene matches: 7. This CDR3 has 15 residues. From germline, CDR1 is SGHTA and CDR2 FQGNSA. CDR3 residues: CASSFRGGGDQPQHF. The DNA of the CDR3 is TGTGCCAGCAGCTTCAGGGGGGGGGGGGATCAGCCCCAGCATTTT. Full variable domain (rest looked up from reference TRBV7-2 and TRBJ1-5): GAGVSQSPSNKVTEKGKDVELRCDPISGHTALYWYRQSLGQGLEFLIYFQGNSAPDKSGLPSDRFSAERTGGSVSTLTIQRTQQEDSAVYLCASSFRGGGDQPQHFGDGTRLSIL.

This chain joins TRBV27 and TRBJ1-1; possibly TRBD1 for D (6 bases). The CDR3 runs 15 residues. Germline V gives CDR1 MNHEY, CDR2 SMNVEV (reference sequence). Trimming took off 7 bases at V and 2 bases at J, with 17 bases between the two ends. Here the CDR3 reads CASTPAGGANTEAFF. CDR3 in DNA: TGTGCCAGCACCCCCGCGGGGGGCGCAAACACTGAAGCTTTCTTT.

The genes are TRBV6-1 and TRBJ1-2, with 8 nucleotides matching TRBD1. This CDR3 spans 13 amino acids. The trim removed 3 bases at V and 7 bases at J, leaving 4 bases unmatched. The germline V gene has CDR1 MNHNS and CDR2 SASEGT. In DNA form, the CDR3 reads TGTGCCAGCAGTGAGACAGGGGCCCTTGGCTACACCTTC. Its protein is CASSETGALGYTF.

This clonotype appeared a few times. This sequence joins TRBV6-1 and TRBJ1-5; D call uncertain. CDR1 is MNHNS, CDR2 SASEGT, per germline. CDR3 size: 15 residues. With 8 bases removed from V and 3 bases from J, the gap between germline ends came to 17 bases. This CDR3 is CASGKSQIFNQPQHF. CDR3 DNA sequence: TGTGCCAGCGGAAAGTCGCAGATTTTCAATCAGCCCCAGCATTTT.

This clonotype was picked up many times. The chain recombines TRBV5-1 with TRBJ2-5; D uncertain. The germline V and J ends were trimmed by 0 bases and 0 bases, with 6 bases remaining between them. CDR1 and CDR2 (germline): SGHRS, YFSETQ. This CDR3 has 14 amino acids. DNA for the CDR3: TGCGCCAGCAGCTTGGATCGGTACCAAGAGACCCAGTACTTC. This codes for CASSLDRYQETQYF.

The chain has TRBV29-1 and TRBJ1-1, with D perhaps TRBD1 (5 bases). Germline-derived CDR1 and CDR2 are SQVTM and ANQGSEA. The CDR3 is 13 amino acids. Between the trimmed V and J ends, which lost 7 bases and 4 bases, there was a span of 16 bases. The chain's CDR3 is CSGRRTTSTEAFF. The CDR3 DNA sequence: TGCAGCGGGAGAAGGACAACGAGCACTGAAGCTTTCTTT.

This clonotype was recorded many times. The rearrangement joins TRBV6-1 to TRBJ2-6, with a possible D match to TRBD2 (5 bases). Germline V gene lookup returns CDR1 MNHNS and CDR2 SASEGT. The CDR3 has 16 amino acids. The V end lost 6 bases, the J end lost 4 bases, and 16 bases lay between the germline ends. The DNA for the CDR3 is TGTGCCAGCAGGCGATATGGAGGCGACGGGGCCAACGTCCTGACTTTC. It codes for CASRRYGGDGANVLTF.

The chain carries TRBV7-6 and TRBJ2-3, with 11 bases identical to TRBD2. V lost 5 bases and J lost 3; bases outside the gene matches: 10. The CDR3 runs to 17 residues. Germline V gives CDR1 SGHVS, CDR2 FNYEAQ. The CDR3 spells CASSIRTGLADTDTQYF. CDR3 sequence (DNA): TGTGCCAGCAGCATCCGAACGGGACTAGCGGATACAGATACGCAGTATTTT.

This clonotype was seen at least ten times. The chain combines TRBV7-2 with TRBJ1-4; maybe TRBD1 (5 bases). V lost 5 bases and J 3 bases, leaving 16 bases between the germline ends. The germline V gene has CDR1 SGHTA and CDR2 FQGNSA. The CDR3 covers 16 residues. In DNA form, the CDR3 reads TGTGCCAGCAGCCCCGGGACGCGCGGGGCTAATGAAAAACTGTTTTTT. The encoded protein is CASSPGTRGANEKLFF.

About this clonotype itself: An end of the junction does not agree with germline; a read error may underlie this. This chain joins TRBV7-2 and TRBJ1-5, with 10 bases identical to TRBD1. The CDR3 loop spans 15 amino acids. Looked up from germline, CDR1 is SGHTA and CDR2 is FQGNSA. CDR3: CASGLFDRGHQPQHF. The CDR3 bases are TGTGCCAGCGGCTTATTCGACAGGGGGCACCAGCCCCAGCATTTT.

This clonotype was seen at least ten times. The chain employs TRBV28 and TRBJ2-7; 10 nucleotides agree with TRBD1. Germline loops: CDR1 MDHEN, CDR2 SYDVKM. V trimming: 6 bases; J trimming: 5 bases; junction bases outside the gene matches: 7. The length of the CDR3 is 14 residues. This CDR3 reads CASRPQTGGDEQYF. The DNA of the CDR3 is TGTGCCAGCAGACCCCAGACAGGGGGCGACGAGCAGTACTTC.

This clonotype was recorded many times. The chain carries TRBV7-2 and TRBJ1-2; D perhaps matches TRBD1 (5 bases). CDR1 is SGHTA and CDR2 is FQGNSA in the germline V gene. The V end lost 1 base, the J end lost 0 bases, and 12 bases lay between the germline ends. The length of the CDR3 is 16 residues. Here the CDR3 DNA reads TGTGCCAGCAGCTTAGTTCAAGGGACCACTAACTATGGCTACACCTTC. It codes for CASSLVQGTTNYGYTF.